The 6 T cell receptor beta chains listed next were all sequenced from one sample in a study of regulatory T cells in long-lasting Graves disease. Arm-PCR of CDR3 regions and iRepertoire HTBI primers were the basis on which TCR beta libraries were built. TCRdb passed the multiplex PCR reads through MiXCR, listing each CDR3 protein once. The data hold hundreds of thousands of distinct CDR3 sequences, with less than 25% observed a single time. Time point reported: persistent/refractory GD, antithyroid drugs over 5 years with positive TRAb. RNA from PBMCs was the source of the TCR library. The source material was peripheral blood mononuclear cells (PBMCs), sampled when the disease was refractory, from a patient treated with antithyroid drugs. These receptors originate from a female donor with Graves disease.

The V and J genes are TRBV30 and TRBJ2-1; D ambiguous. Trimming shortened V by 1 base and J by 6 bases, and 7 bases separated the two germline ends. CDR1 GTSNPN and CDR2 SVGIG come from the germline V gene (reference sequence). The CDR3 runs to 12 residues. CDR3 residues: CAWSGIRNEQFF. The CDR3 DNA reads as TGTGCCTGGAGTGGGATTCGCAATGAGCAGTTCTTC.

This clonotype has only a few counts. V gene TRBV5-1 combines with J gene TRBJ1-2; D might be TRBD1 (5 bases). Trimming left V 0 bases short and J 6 bases short, with 15 bases between. The CDR3 sequence is 15 residues long. Germline CDR1 SGHRS, CDR2 YFSETQ. CDR3 coding DNA: TGCGCCAGCAGCTTGGCCTGGACACTTAAGGATGGCTACACCTTC. Its protein product is CASSLAWTLKDGYTF.

This clonotype was recorded a few times. The rearrangement links TRBV19 to TRBJ1-2; perhaps TRBD1 as D (6 bases). The CDR3 has 14 residues. V lost 1 base to trimming and J lost 7 bases, with 13 bases between them. CDR1 is LNHDA, CDR2 SQIVND, per germline (reference sequence). The CDR3 sequence is CASSIVTGATGYTF. CDR3 nucleotides: TGTGCCAGTAGTATAGTAACGGGGGCGACTGGCTACACCTTC.

There are many counts of this clonotype. The genes are TRBV28 and TRBJ1-5, with D tentatively TRBD1 (5 bases). Germline V gene data show CDR1 as MDHEN and CDR2 as SYDVKM. V lost 1 base to trimming and J lost 9 bases, with 7 bases between them. The CDR3 extends over 12 amino acids. The CDR3 DNA sequence: TGTGCCAGCAGTTTATCCGGGGGGCCCCAGCATTTT. Residues: CASSLSGGPQHF.

The chain is built from TRBV28 and TRBJ2-3, with 8 bases that match TRBD2. Germline CDR1 MDHEN, CDR2 SYDVKM. The CDR3 loop spans 15 amino acids. The V and J ends lost 3 bases and 3 bases, in that order; junction bases with no gene match: 5. The CDR3 DNA reads as TGTGCCAGCAGTTTTGGGTCTAGCGGGACAGATACGCAGTATTTT. This translates into CASSFGSSGTDTQYF.

This chain links TRBV15 with TRBJ2-7, with a tentative D call TRBD1 (5 bases). Trimming left V 1 base short and J 3 bases short, with 10 bases between. CDR1 is LNHNV, CDR2 YYDKDF, per germline (reference sequence). CDR3 length: 14 amino acids. The CDR3 region has the DNA TGTGCCACCAGCAGAGCAGGGTCGGACTACGAGCAGTACTTC. It is translated as CATSRAGSDYEQYF.